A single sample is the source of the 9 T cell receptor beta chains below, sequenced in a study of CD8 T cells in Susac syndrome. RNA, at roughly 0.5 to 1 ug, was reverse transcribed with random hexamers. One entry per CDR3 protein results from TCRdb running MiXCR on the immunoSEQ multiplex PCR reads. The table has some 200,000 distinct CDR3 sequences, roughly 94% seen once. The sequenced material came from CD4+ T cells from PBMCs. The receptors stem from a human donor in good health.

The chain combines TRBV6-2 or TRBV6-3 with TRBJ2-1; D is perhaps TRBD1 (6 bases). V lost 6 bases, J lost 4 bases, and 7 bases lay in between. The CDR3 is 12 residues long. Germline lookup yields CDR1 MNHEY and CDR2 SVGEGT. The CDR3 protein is CASRDRYNEQFF. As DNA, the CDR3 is TGTGCCAGCAGGGACAGATACAATGAGCAGTTCTTC.

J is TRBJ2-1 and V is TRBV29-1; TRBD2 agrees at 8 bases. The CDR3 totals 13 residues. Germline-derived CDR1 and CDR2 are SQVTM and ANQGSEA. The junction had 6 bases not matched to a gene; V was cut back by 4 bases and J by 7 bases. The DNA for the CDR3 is TGCAGCGTTGTTGGCGGGAGGTGGAATGAGCAGTTCTTC. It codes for CSVVGGRWNEQFF.

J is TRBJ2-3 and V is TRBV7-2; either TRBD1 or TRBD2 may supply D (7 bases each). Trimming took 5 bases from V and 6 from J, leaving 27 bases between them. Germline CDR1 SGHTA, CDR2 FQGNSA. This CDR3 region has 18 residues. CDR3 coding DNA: TGTGCCAGCAGCCCCAGGGGGTTCAGGTGGCGGGAGCCGGATACGCAGTATTTT. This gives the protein CASSPRGFRWREPDTQYF.

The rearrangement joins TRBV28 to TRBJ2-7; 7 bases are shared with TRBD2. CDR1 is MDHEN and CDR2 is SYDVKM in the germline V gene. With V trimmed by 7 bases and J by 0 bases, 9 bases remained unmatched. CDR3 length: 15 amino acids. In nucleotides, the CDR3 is TGTGCCAGCACCTCGGCCGGGAGGAGCTCCTACGAGCAGTACTTC. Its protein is CASTSAGRSSYEQYF.

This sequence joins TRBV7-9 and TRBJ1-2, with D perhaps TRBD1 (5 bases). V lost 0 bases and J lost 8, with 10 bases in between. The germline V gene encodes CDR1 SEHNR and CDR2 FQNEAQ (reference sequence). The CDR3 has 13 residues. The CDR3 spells CASSLAGALGYTF. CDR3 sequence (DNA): TGTGCCAGCAGCTTAGCAGGGGCGTTGGGCTACACCTTC.

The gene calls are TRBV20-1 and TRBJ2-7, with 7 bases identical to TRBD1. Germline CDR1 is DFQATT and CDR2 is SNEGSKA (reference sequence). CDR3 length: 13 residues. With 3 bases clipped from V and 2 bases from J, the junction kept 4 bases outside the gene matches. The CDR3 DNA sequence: TGCAGTGCTAGGGACAGGCTGACCTACGAGCAGTACTTC. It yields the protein CSARDRLTYEQYF.

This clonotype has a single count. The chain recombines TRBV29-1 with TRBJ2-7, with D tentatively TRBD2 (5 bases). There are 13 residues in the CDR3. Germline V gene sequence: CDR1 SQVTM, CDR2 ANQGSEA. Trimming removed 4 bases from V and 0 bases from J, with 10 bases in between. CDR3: CSVVKRSSYEQYF. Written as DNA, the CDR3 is TGCAGCGTTGTAAAGCGGAGCTCCTACGAGCAGTACTTC.

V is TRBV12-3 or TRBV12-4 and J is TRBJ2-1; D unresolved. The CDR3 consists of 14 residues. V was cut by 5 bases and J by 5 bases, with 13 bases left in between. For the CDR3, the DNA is TGTGCCAGCAGTCCCACCTTTAGTAACAATGAGCAGTTCTTC. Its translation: CASSPTFSNNEQFF.

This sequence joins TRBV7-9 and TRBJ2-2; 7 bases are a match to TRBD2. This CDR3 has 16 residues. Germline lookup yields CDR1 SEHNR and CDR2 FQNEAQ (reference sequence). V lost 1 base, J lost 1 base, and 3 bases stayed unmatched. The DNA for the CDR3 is TGTGCCAGCAGCTTAGTAGCGGGCCAGAACACCGGGGAGCTGTTTTTT. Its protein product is CASSLVAGQNTGELFF.